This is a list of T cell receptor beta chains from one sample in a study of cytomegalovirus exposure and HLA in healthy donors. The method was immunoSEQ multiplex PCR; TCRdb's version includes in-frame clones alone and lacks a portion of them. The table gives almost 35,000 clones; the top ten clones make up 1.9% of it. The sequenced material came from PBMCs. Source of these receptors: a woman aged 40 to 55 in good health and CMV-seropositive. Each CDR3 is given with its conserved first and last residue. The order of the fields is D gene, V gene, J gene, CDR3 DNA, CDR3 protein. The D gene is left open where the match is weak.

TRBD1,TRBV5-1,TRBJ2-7,TGCGCCAGCACCCCTTTTTCCCTTGGACAGGGAATCTACGAGCAGTACTTC,CASTPFSLGQGIYEQYF
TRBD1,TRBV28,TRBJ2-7,TGTGCCAGCAGTTTCAAACAGGCCGGGACAGTCTCCTACGAGCAGTACTTC,CASSFKQAGTVSYEQYF
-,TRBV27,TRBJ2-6,TGTGCCAGCAGTTTAACCCCTCCTGGAGGGCCTGGGGCCAACGTCCTGACTTTC,CASSLTPPGGPGANVLTF
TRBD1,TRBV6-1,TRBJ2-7,TGTGCCAGCAGTGAAGAACAGGGGAGCGCCTACGAGCAGTACTTC,CASSEEQGSAYEQYF
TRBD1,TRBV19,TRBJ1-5,TGTGCCAGTAGTCCTTACGACAGGGGGCGAACAAATCAGCCCCAGCATTTT,CASSPYDRGRTNQPQHF
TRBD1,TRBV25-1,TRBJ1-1,TGTGCCAGCAGTGTGATGCAGGGGGCGAGTACTGAAGCTTTCTTT,CASSVMQGASTEAFF
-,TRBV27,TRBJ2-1,TGTGCCAGCAGTAAAGGGACTTCTTGGGACCACAATGAGCAGTTCTTC,CASSKGTSWDHNEQFF
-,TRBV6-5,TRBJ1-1,TGTGCCAGCAGACAGGGAAGGTCTGAAGCTTTCTTT,CASRQGRSEAFF
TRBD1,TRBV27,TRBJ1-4,TGTGCCAGCAGTGGACAGGGGCGCAGGGAAAAACTGTTTTTT,CASSGQGRREKLFF
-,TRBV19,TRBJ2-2,TGTGCCAGTAGTGTGCTATTCGGGATGAACACCGGGGAGCTGTTTTTT,CASSVLFGMNTGELFF
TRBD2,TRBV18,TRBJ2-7,TGTGCCAGCTCAGGGGACTATCGGTACGAGCAGTACTTC,CASSGDYRYEQYF
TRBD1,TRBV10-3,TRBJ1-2,TGTGCCACCGGACAGGACTATGGCTACACCTTC,CATGQDYGYTF
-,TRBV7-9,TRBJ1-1,TGTGCCAGCAGCGGAGTGGGGCAGGTTGAAGCTTTCTTT,CASSGVGQVEAFF